The T cell receptor beta chain under discussion was sequenced for a study of T cell responses to AZD1222 COVID-19 vaccine. Study outcomes and limitations: Repertoires in all cases were sampled only once the peak T cell response had passed. Clonal diversity was possibly underestimated, and the donors were mostly white British, with more females. It was only six AZD1222 recipients who were seropositive at baseline.

Sequenced by immunoSEQ multiplex PCR; TCRdb stores in-frame clones only, minus some. The sample consists of under 200,000 clones, 90% of them appearing once. The germline V gene encodes CDR1 MNHEY and CDR2 SMNVEV (reference sequence). The CDR3 has 15 residues. Trimming removed 4 bases at V and 9 bases at J, with 21 bases between. Of note for this clone: Antigen: not known.

The receptor comes from an adult in good health. Source: peripheral blood, taken on day 0 of AZD1222 vaccination. The chain uses TRBV27 and TRBJ1-1, with D possibly matching TRBD1 (5 bases). CDR3 amino acids: CASSSHGTELLKAFF. The CDR3 DNA is TGTGCCAGCAGTTCCCATGGGACCGAGCTCTTAAAAGCTTTCTTT.